This T cell receptor beta chain comes out of a study of blood T cell repertoires in COVID-19. Across the study: There were acute and convalescent COVID-19 samples, and they came from the United States, Italy and Spain. In each case, the material was cDNA or gDNA derived from T cells, B-cell-depleted T cells, or PBMCs.

This clone is medium-sized within its sample. Other DNA variants within this sample encode the same CDR3. Authors' methods: Amplified reference gene primers provided the basis for estimating nucleated cell counts. The repertoire was sequenced with immunoSEQ multiplex PCR; TCRdb's copy has only in-frame clones and lacks some. The V and J calls and clone size were taken over from that table, and D and trimming were inferred from the DNA. The sample records tens of thousands of clones, roughly 84% being singletons. The TCR comes from a human donor with active COVID-19. The donor label of this sample is uncertain. Sequencing was carried out using peripheral blood.

The CDR3 loop is CASSQGADRAYNEQFF. The CDR3, as DNA: TGTGCCAGCAGCCAAGGGGCAGACAGGGCCTACAATGAGCAGTTCTTC. The V gene is TRBV4-2, the J gene TRBJ2-1, with 7 positions matching TRBD1. The length of the CDR3 is 16 residues. CDR1 is LGHNA, CDR2 YNFKEQ, per germline. The junction had 5 bases not matched to a gene; V was cut back by 1 base and J by 2 bases.